The 21 T cell receptor beta chains presented below share a single source sample, sequenced in a study of blood T cell repertoires in COVID-19. Sequenced by immunoSEQ multiplex PCR; TCRdb stores in-frame clones only, minus some. The table shows roughly 230,000 clones, with around 91% occurring only once. Sequencing was performed on peripheral blood. The receptors originated from a woman aged 55-69 years with COVID-19, enrolled during active disease.

The rearrangement uses TRBV7-2 and TRBJ1-3; 7 bases are a match to TRBD1. The CDR3 has 16 amino acids. Germline V lookup: CDR1 SGHTA, CDR2 FQGNSA. The V gene end was trimmed by 3 bases and the J gene end by 2 bases; junction bases not matched to a gene: 7. CDR3 sequence: CASSFDRVRTGNTIYF. DNA for the CDR3: TGTGCCAGCAGCTTCGACAGGGTCAGGACTGGAAACACCATATATTTT.

This rearrangement joins TRBV2 to TRBJ1-5; tentative D call: TRBD1 (5 bases). CDR3 length equals 13 residues. Germline CDR1 and CDR2: SNHLY and FYNNEI. The V end lost 5 bases, the J end lost 5 bases, and 10 bases lay between the germline ends. CDR3 in DNA: TGTGCCAGCAGTACGGACACATATCAGCCCCAGCATTTT. Translated, it gives CASSTDTYQPQHF.

The rearrangement links TRBV7-3 to TRBJ2-3; no clear D gene. The CDR3 is 14 residues long. The V end lost 6 bases, the J end lost 4 bases, and 14 bases lay between the germline ends. CDR1 and CDR2 (germline): SGHTA, FQGTGA. CDR3 sequence: CASRPSSGADTQYF. CDR3 nucleotide sequence: TGTGCCAGCAGGCCATCTAGTGGCGCAGATACGCAGTATTTT.

This clone was recorded once. The chain employs TRBV21-1 and TRBJ1-5; the tabulated D call, TRBD1, remains unverified against the DNA. TRBV21-1 is annotated as a pseudogene. The CDR3 contains 18 residues. CDR3 DNA sequence: TGTGCCAGCAGCAAAGCCCCCGGACAGGGGGCTGGCAATCAGCCCCAGCATTTT. This translates into CASSKAPGQGAGNQPQHF.

V usage is TRBV6-5 and J usage is TRBJ2-1, with 10 nucleotides matching TRBD1. The CDR3 contains 15 residues. The V segment lost 3 bases and the J segment 4 bases; nucleotides outside the gene matches: 3. CDR1 MNHEY and CDR2 SVGAGI come from the germline V gene. For the CDR3, the DNA is TGTGCCAGCAGTTATGGGACAGGGGTTTACAATGAGCAGTTCTTC. This sequence encodes CASSYGTGVYNEQFF.

This clone was recorded only once. CDR3: CASSELGTGAGTEAFF. The CDR3 DNA is TGTGCCAGCAGTGAACTCGGGACTGGGGCGGGCACTGAAGCTTTCTTT. The genes are TRBV2 and TRBJ1-1; D possibly corresponds to TRBD1 (5 bases). Germline V gives CDR1 SNHLY, CDR2 FYNNEI. CDR3 length: 16 amino acids. V shed 2 bases and J shed 4 bases, with 17 bases lying between them. Based on the CDR3 plus reference TRBV2 and TRBJ1-1, the full variable domain is EPEVTQTPSHQVTQMGQEVILRCVPISNHLYFYWYRQILGQKVEFLVSFYNNEISEKSEIFDDQFSVERPDGSNFTLKIRSTKLEDSAMYFCASSELGTGAGTEAFFGQGTRLTVV.

V usage is TRBV12-3 or TRBV12-4 and J usage is TRBJ2-5; D not resolved. CDR3 length: 13 residues. With 8 bases removed from V and 5 bases from J, the gap between germline ends came to 15 bases. The CDR3 coding sequence is TGTGCCAGCGGGTCCGCGGCTCAGGAGACCCAGTACTTC. The encoded protein is CASGSAAQETQYF.

V gene TRBV6-5 combines with J gene TRBJ1-2, with D tentatively TRBD1 (6 bases). The CDR3 is 13 amino acids. In germline, CDR1 is MNHEY, CDR2 SVGAGI. V lost 6 bases, J lost 4 bases, and 12 bases lay in between. The chain's CDR3 is CASSGQNLYGYTF. CDR3 coding DNA: TGTGCCAGCAGCGGACAGAACCTCTATGGCTACACCTTC.

The V gene is TRBV5-1, the J gene TRBJ2-2, with D possibly matching TRBD2 (7 bases). The CDR3 sequence is 15 residues long. The germline V gene has CDR1 SGHRS and CDR2 YFSETQ. The V end was cut by 2 bases, the J end by 4 bases, with 12 bases between. The CDR3 sequence is CASSLDRGATGELFF. DNA of the CDR3: TGCGCCAGCAGCTTAGACCGGGGGGCCACCGGGGAGCTGTTTTTT.

The rearrangement joins TRBV7-2 to TRBJ1-3, with no clear D. The germline gives CDR1 SGHTA, CDR2 FQGNSA. The length of the CDR3 is 14 residues. V was clipped by 5 bases and J by 0 bases, with 8 bases between them. In DNA, the CDR3 is TGTGCCAGCAGCCCCATGAGCTCTGGAAACACCATATATTTT. Protein product: CASSPMSSGNTIYF.

V usage is TRBV28 and J usage is TRBJ2-1, with 8 bases that match TRBD2. The germline V gene has CDR1 MDHEN and CDR2 SYDVKM. The V gene end was trimmed by 6 bases and the J gene end by 4 bases; junction bases not matched to a gene: 8. CDR3 length equals 15 residues. CDR3 loop: CASRKLAERYNEQFF. Written as DNA, the CDR3 is TGTGCCAGCAGGAAACTAGCGGAGCGATACAATGAGCAGTTCTTC.

The rearrangement uses TRBV15 and TRBJ1-2, with D possibly TRBD1 on 5 matching bases. The V gene's germline CDR1 is LNHNV and CDR2 YYDKDF (reference sequence). With 0 bases removed from V and 1 base from J, the gap between germline ends came to 9 bases. This CDR3 has 15 residues. The CDR3 DNA sequence: TGTGCCACCAGCAGAGAACAGGCGCTTAACTATGGCTACACCTTC. Its translation is CATSREQALNYGYTF.

The rearrangement links TRBV5-1 to TRBJ2-1, with no clear D. Trimming cost V 0 bases and J 4 bases, with 8 bases left between them. This CDR3 spans 14 amino acids. In germline, CDR1 is SGHRS, CDR2 YFSETQ. CDR3 amino acids: CASSLDPNYNEQFF. In DNA form, the CDR3 reads TGCGCCAGCAGCTTGGATCCTAATTACAATGAGCAGTTCTTC.

V usage is TRBV5-4 and J usage is TRBJ1-6; D call uncertain. V gave up 2 bases and J gave up 6 bases, with 9 bases separating them. This CDR3 contains 14 residues. In germline, CDR1 is SGHNT, CDR2 YYREEE (reference sequence). The chain's CDR3 is CASSFERANSPLHF. The CDR3 region has the DNA TGTGCCAGCAGCTTCGAAAGAGCTAATTCACCCCTCCACTTT.

This chain links TRBV7-3 with TRBJ1-1; 7 positions match TRBD1. The J segment lost 1 base and the V segment lost 1 base, leaving 3 bases of the junction unmatched. The CDR3 contains 15 residues. CDR1 is SGHTA, CDR2 FQGTGA, per germline. The CDR3: CASSLNPGGNTEAFF. As DNA, the CDR3 is TGTGCCAGCAGCTTAAACCCAGGGGGGAACACTGAAGCTTTCTTT.

The CDR3 loop reads CASSRSDNEKLFF. The CDR3 DNA reads TGCGCCAGCAGCAGAAGCGATAATGAAAAACTGTTTTTT. V gene TRBV5-1 combines with J gene TRBJ1-4; D is undetermined. Germline assignment: CDR1 SGHRS and CDR2 YFSETQ. This CDR3 spans 13 amino acids. V gave up 4 bases and J gave up 4 bases, with 8 bases separating them.

The CDR3 protein is CASSPPGTLPLRYGYTF. The CDR3 nucleotides are TGTGCCAGCTCACCACCCGGGACTCTACCACTTCGGTATGGCTACACCTTC. This chain uses TRBV18 with TRBJ1-2, with a possible D match to TRBD1 (5 bases). The germline CDR1 and CDR2 sequences are KGHSH and LQKENI. V was pared by 0 bases and J by 5 bases, with 19 bases between. The CDR3 is 17 residues long.

The V gene is TRBV9, the J gene TRBJ2-5; 7 bases align to TRBD2. In germline, CDR1 is SGDLS, CDR2 YYNGEE. Germline trimming cut 2 bases from V and 4 bases from J; bases unmatched to any gene: 5. CDR3 length: 14 residues. CDR3 region: CASSVGGRGETQYF. DNA for the CDR3: TGTGCCAGCAGCGTTGGCGGGAGAGGAGAGACCCAGTACTTC.

The chain is built from TRBV29-1 and TRBJ2-7; 11 bases fit TRBD2. CDR1 and CDR2 (germline): SQVTM, ANQGSEA. The CDR3 has 12 amino acids. V trimming: 4 bases; J trimming: 12 bases; junction bases outside the gene matches: 8. The CDR3 DNA reads TGCAGCGTTGTTGTTCTAGCGGGGGGTGTGTACTTC. It is translated as CSVVVLAGGVYF.

CDR3 DNA: TGTGCCGGAACACAGGGGAAGTCTGGCTACACCTTC. Translated, it gives CAGTQGKSGYTF. The chain is built from TRBV2 and TRBJ1-2; TRBD1 matches 7 bases. The germline V gene encodes CDR1 SNHLY and CDR2 FYNNEI. Trimming took 11 bases from V and 7 from J; bases not matched to a gene: 10. The CDR3 spans 12 residues.

This sequence joins TRBV2 and TRBJ2-1, with D tentatively TRBD1 (8 bases). Germline V CDR1 and CDR2: SNHLY, FYNNEI. The CDR3 consists of 15 residues. Trimming removed 6 bases at V and 8 bases at J, with 20 bases between. CDR3: CASSADREGRDEQFF. The CDR3 DNA sequence: TGTGCCAGCAGCGCGGACAGGGAGGGAAGGGATGAGCAGTTCTTC.